This T cell receptor beta chain is from a study of blood T cells in healthy people across ages. General study findings and limits: Donor CMV status was unknown, possibly confounding expanded clonotype changes.

V was pared by 0 bases and J by 7 bases, with 14 bases between. This CDR3 spans 15 amino acids. The germline gives CDR1 SGHDT, CDR2 YYEEEE. With a J-beta primer mix and a sample-barcoded 5' primer, a second PCR ran about 7 to 11 cycles. Through a template-switch adaptor with 12 random nucleotides, each cDNA molecule received a tag. Using its own MiXCR run on the 5' RACE reads, TCRdb lists one record per CDR3 protein. The table includes under 1,000,000 distinct CDR3 sequences, more than 35% detected once. The sample holds a few counts of this clonotype. No antigen is known for it. With each sample, at least 5 micrograms of total RNA were extracted.

The chain is built from TRBV5-6 and TRBJ2-1; weak D call: TRBD2 (6 bases). This TCR was sampled from a man at least 80 years old in good health. Sequenced material: blood. The CDR3 DNA is TGTGCCAGCAGCTTGGCCGCCGGGAGCAGGAATGAGCAGTTCTTC. Translated, it gives CASSLAAGSRNEQFF.